Presented here are 8 T cell receptor beta chains from one specimen sequenced in a study of shared clonotypes between healthy human individuals. Clones were sequenced by immunoSEQ multiplex PCR, and TCRdb holds only the in-frame ones, with some missing. The sample contains roughly 2.2 million clones, more than 80% of which appear only once. The source material was naive CD4+ T cells from PBMCs. Subset of the sample: CD45RA+ positively selected. The receptor source for this set is a man aged 18 to 35 in good health. Some clones in this sample may be carry-over from other donors' samples.

In regard to this clone: Other DNA sequences in this sample translate to the same CDR3. The rearrangement joins TRBV30 to TRBJ2-3; unclear D gene. There are 12 residues in the CDR3. From germline, CDR1 is GTSNPN and CDR2 SVGIG (reference sequence). The V and J ends lost 2 bases and 6 bases respectively, with 9 bases between them. The CDR3 DNA reads TGTGCCTGGAGTCCGCCCGTCGATACGCAGTATTTT. Its translation: CAWSPPVDTQYF.

The chain combines TRBV6-6 with TRBJ1-2; 10 nucleotides match TRBD1. This CDR3 is built from 16 residues. V lost 2 bases to trimming and J lost 5 bases; unmatched junction nucleotides: 8. Looked up from germline, CDR1 is MNHNY and CDR2 is SVGAGI (reference sequence). CDR3 loop: CASSYTTGGAGYGYTF. In DNA, the CDR3 is TGTGCCAGCAGTTACACGACAGGGGGCGCGGGTTATGGCTACACCTTC.

The CDR3 region has the DNA TGTGCCAGCAGTGCCCGACAGGGGGTAGACTATGGCTACACCTTC. Translating gives CASSARQGVDYGYTF. This rearrangement joins TRBV25-1 to TRBJ1-2; the match to TRBD1 covers 9 bases. Germline CDR1 reads MGHDK; CDR2 reads SYGVNS. This CDR3 is built from 15 residues. Losses at the gene ends were 4 bases for V and 3 bases for J; bases not matched to a gene: 6.

The chain is built from TRBV5-4 and TRBJ2-7; the match to TRBD2 covers 8 bases. The germline CDR1 and CDR2 sequences are SGHNT and YYREEE (reference sequence). J gave up 2 bases and V 4 bases, and 8 bases lay outside the gene matches. The CDR3 is made up of 15 amino acids. Here the CDR3 reads CASSRRGTSAYEQYF. The CDR3 DNA reads as TGTGCCAGCAGCCGCCGTGGGACTAGTGCCTACGAGCAGTACTTC.

The chain has TRBV9 and TRBJ2-7, with 7 bases identical to TRBD1. Germline values: CDR1 SGDLS, CDR2 YYNGEE. CDR3 length: 16 residues. Trimming removed 4 bases from V and 0 bases from J; junction bases left unmatched: 10. DNA of the CDR3: TGTGCCAGCAGCCTCGCAACCGGGACAGCCTCCTACGAGCAGTACTTC. It codes for CASSLATGTASYEQYF.

The chain is built from TRBV5-1 and TRBJ2-2; D perhaps matches TRBD2 (6 bases). The germline CDR1 and CDR2 sequences are SGHRS and YFSETQ. The germline V and J ends were trimmed by 3 bases and 1 base, with 25 bases remaining between them. The CDR3 loop spans 20 amino acids. CDR3 nucleotides: TGCGCCAGCAGCTCCCCCACTTTAGCGGCAGAGCTAAAGAACACCGGGGAGCTGTTTTTT. Protein sequence: CASSSPTLAAELKNTGELFF.

The chain recombines TRBV11-2 with TRBJ2-7; 9 bases match TRBD1. The CDR3 loop spans 14 amino acids. Trimming cost V 5 bases and J 3 bases; bases outside gene matches: 5. CDR1 SGHAT and CDR2 FQNNGV come from the germline V gene. DNA of the CDR3: TGTGCCAGCAGCATACAGGGGGCTCTCTACGAGCAGTACTTC. This sequence encodes CASSIQGALYEQYF.

V and J are TRBV7-9 and TRBJ1-4; D uncertain. CDR1 SEHNR and CDR2 FQNEAQ come from the germline V gene (reference sequence). The CDR3 runs 14 residues. Trimming cost V 0 bases and J 10 bases, with 12 bases left between them. The CDR3 loop is CASSLAGGTLKLFF. The CDR3 nucleotides are TGTGCCAGCAGCTTAGCGGGAGGCACCTTAAAACTGTTTTTT. Full variable domain (outside the CDR3, taken from reference TRBV7-9 and TRBJ1-4): DTGVSQNPRHKITKRGQNVTFRCDPISEHNRLYWYRQTLGQGPEFLTYFQNEAQLEKSRLLSDRFSAERPKGSFSTLEIQRTEQGDSAMYLCASSLAGGTLKLFFGSGTQLSVL.